The 22 T cell receptor beta chains listed next were all sequenced from one sample in a study of blood T cell repertoires in COVID-19. Data came from immunoSEQ multiplex PCR; TCRdb stores just in-frame clones and leaves some out. The data show 150,000 to 200,000 clones, around four fifths seen once. Sequenced material: peripheral blood. These receptors all come from a woman aged 55-69 years with acute or convalescent COVID-19.

The chain links TRBV19 to TRBJ2-7; 7 positions match TRBD2. The junction had 5 bases not matched to a gene; V was cut back by 0 bases and J by 0 bases. Germline loops: CDR1 LNHDA, CDR2 SQIVND (reference sequence). This CDR3 region has 16 residues. The CDR3 loop is CASSIDGAGPSYEQYF. The CDR3, as DNA: TGTGCCAGTAGTATAGATGGAGCGGGGCCCTCCTACGAGCAGTACTTC.

The chain joins TRBV7-3 to TRBJ1-6; D may be TRBD1 (5 bases). V gave up 6 bases and J gave up 1 base, with 19 bases separating them. CDR1 is SGHTA and CDR2 is FQGTGA in the germline V gene. This CDR3 contains 18 residues. CDR3 sequence (DNA): TGTGCCAGCAGTCTAAGGGCTTCTGGGGGGTCCTATAATTCACCCCTCCACTTT. This codes for CASSLRASGGSYNSPLHF.

The CDR3 region has the DNA TGTGCCAGCAGTTACGATCCTAACCCGTATGGCTACACCTTC. This sequence encodes CASSYDPNPYGYTF. The chain uses TRBV6-5 and TRBJ1-2, with D unclear. Germline V gives CDR1 MNHEY, CDR2 SVGAGI. V was clipped by 2 bases and J by 5 bases, with 12 bases between them. The CDR3 runs to 14 residues.

This sequence joins TRBV28 and TRBJ2-7; TRBD2 might be the D (6 bases). V shed 4 bases and J shed 3 bases, with 16 bases lying between them. The CDR3 totals 15 residues. From germline, CDR1 is MDHEN and CDR2 SYDVKM. Here the CDR3 DNA reads TGTGCCAGCAGTTATCGGGGGATTGTGGGCTACGAGCAGTACTTC. Translated, it gives CASSYRGIVGYEQYF.

As concerns this clone: The same CDR3 can be traced to other DNA sequences in this sample. The J gene is TRBJ1-5, the V gene TRBV6-1, with D unresolved. The germline V gene encodes CDR1 MNHNS and CDR2 SASEGT. The length of the CDR3 is 14 residues. With 1 base removed from V and 7 bases from J, the gap between germline ends came to 11 bases. The CDR3 DNA reads as TGTGCCAGCAGTGAAGGGGGAGGAGGCCAGCCCCAGCATTTT. Translation: CASSEGGGGQPQHF.

The rearrangement links TRBV2 to TRBJ1-1; perhaps TRBD1 as D (6 bases). Germline V CDR1 and CDR2: SNHLY, FYNNEI. The ends were cut back, 6 bases at V and 0 bases at J, with 14 bases in the middle. The CDR3 sequence is 15 residues long. The CDR3 DNA reads as TGTGCCAGCAGGAGGGAAGGGGGTATGAACACTGAAGCTTTCTTT. Residues: CASRREGGMNTEAFF.

The rearrangement links TRBV28 to TRBJ1-2, with unresolved D. Trimming took off 3 bases at V and 3 bases at J, with 11 bases between the two ends. The CDR3 contains 14 residues. CDR1 is MDHEN and CDR2 is SYDVKM in the germline V gene. The DNA for the CDR3 is TGTGCCAGCAGTTTGAGGAGACGGGACTATGGCTACACCTTC. It is translated as CASSLRRRDYGYTF.

This sequence joins TRBV28 and TRBJ1-6; the D is unclear. Germline V gene lookup returns CDR1 MDHEN and CDR2 SYDVKM. This CDR3 is built from 13 residues. V was clipped by 3 bases and J by 11 bases, with 11 bases between them. In nucleotides, the CDR3 is TGTGCCAGCAGTTTCGGAGCGAAGACACCCCTCCACTTT. This codes for CASSFGAKTPLHF.

V usage is TRBV7-9 and J usage is TRBJ2-5; 8 bases agree with TRBD1. The V segment lost 1 base and the J segment 4 bases; nucleotides outside the gene matches: 2. Per germline, CDR1 SEHNR and CDR2 FQNEAQ (reference sequence). This CDR3 has 14 residues. In DNA form, the CDR3 reads TGTGCCAGCAGCTTAGGCGGACAGGGAGAGACCCAGTACTTC. Translating it yields CASSLGGQGETQYF.

V gene TRBV19 combines with J gene TRBJ2-7; D may be TRBD1 (6 bases). The CDR3 runs to 13 residues. CDR1 LNHDA and CDR2 SQIVND come from the germline V gene (reference sequence). V shed 5 bases and J shed 2 bases, with 10 bases lying between them. The CDR3 loop reads CASSHRETYEQYF. As DNA, the CDR3 is TGTGCCAGTAGTCACAGGGAAACCTACGAGCAGTACTTC.

The chain uses TRBV7-9 and TRBJ2-7, with 11 bases fitting TRBD2. CDR1 and CDR2 from the germline V gene are SEHNR and FQNEAQ (reference sequence). The CDR3 runs to 16 residues. Losses at the gene ends were 5 bases for V and 0 bases for J; bases not matched to a gene: 6. CDR3 nucleotides: TGTGCCAGCAGCCTACAGACTAGCGGGGACTCCTACGAGCAGTACTTC. Protein product: CASSLQTSGDSYEQYF. The whole variable domain, filled in from reference TRBV7-9 and TRBJ2-7, reads DTGVSQNPRHKITKRGQNVTFRCDPISEHNRLYWYRQTLGQGPEFLTYFQNEAQLEKSRLLSDRFSAERPKGSFSTLEIQRTEQGDSAMYLCASSLQTSGDSYEQYFGPGTRLTVT.

The V gene is TRBV2, the J gene TRBJ1-5; 7 positions match TRBD1. The CDR3 length is 14 residues. V was clipped by 4 bases and J by 3 bases; unmatched bases: 3. The germline CDR1 and CDR2 sequences are SNHLY and FYNNEI. CDR3 residues: CASSAQGVNQPQHF. As DNA, the CDR3 is TGTGCCAGCAGTGCTCAGGGGGTCAATCAGCCCCAGCATTTT.

This CDR3 is CASSVLSQPQHF. CDR3 bases: TGTGCCAGCAGTGTTCTGAGTCAGCCCCAGCATTTT. This chain links TRBV12-3 or TRBV12-4 with TRBJ1-5; no clear D. The CDR3 totals 12 residues. The V and J ends lost 5 bases and 6 bases respectively, with 8 bases between them.

This clone was detected a few times. V usage is TRBV9 and J usage is TRBJ1-2, with 11 bases lining up with TRBD1. Per germline, CDR1 SGDLS and CDR2 YYNGEE. Trimming at V came to 7 bases and at J to 6 bases, leaving 8 bases not matched to a gene. This CDR3 contains 14 residues. DNA for the CDR3: TGTGCCAGCGGCCCTGGGACAGGGGGAGATGGCTACACCTTC. It codes for CASGPGTGGDGYTF.

The chain combines TRBV30 with TRBJ2-5, with 7 nucleotides matching TRBD1. J was trimmed by 6 bases and V by 0 bases; bases with no gene match: 7. The CDR3 loop spans 14 amino acids. The germline V gene has CDR1 GTSNPN and CDR2 SVGIG (reference sequence). DNA of the CDR3: TGTGCCTGGAGTGTTTCGACAGGGATAAAGACCCAGTACTTC. This sequence encodes CAWSVSTGIKTQYF.

This clone has only a few counts. CDR3 sequence: CASSVYRASGNTIYF. CDR3 coding DNA: TGTGCCAGCAGCGTATACAGGGCCTCTGGAAACACCATATATTTT. The rearrangement uses TRBV9 and TRBJ1-3, with TRBD1 as a possible D gene (6 bases). Trimming shortened V by 1 base and J by 0 bases, and 8 bases separated the two germline ends. The CDR3 covers 15 residues. Germline CDR1 and CDR2: SGDLS and YYNGEE.

The chain recombines TRBV5-1 with TRBJ1-2, with a weak D call TRBD1 (6 bases). V was pared by 0 bases and J by 2 bases, with 11 bases between. CDR1 SGHRS and CDR2 YFSETQ come from the germline V gene. The CDR3 runs 15 residues. The CDR3 sequence is CASSLAPGTNYGYTF. CDR3 bases: TGCGCCAGCAGCTTGGCGCCCGGGACAAACTATGGCTACACCTTC.

The chain is built from TRBV29-1 and TRBJ2-7; TRBD1 aligns across 8 bases. The V segment lost 7 bases and the J segment 0 bases; nucleotides outside the gene matches: 11. Germline V gene data show CDR1 as SQVTM and CDR2 as ANQGSEA. The CDR3 consists of 15 residues. The CDR3 reads CSAVPTGASSYEQYF. The DNA for the CDR3 is TGCAGCGCCGTCCCGACAGGGGCGAGCTCCTACGAGCAGTACTTC.

This clone has just a few counts. The genes are TRBV5-4 and TRBJ2-7; TRBD1 aligns across 11 bases. The CDR3 spans 15 residues. V trimming: 1 base; J trimming: 3 bases; junction bases outside the gene matches: 3. The germline CDR1 and CDR2 sequences are SGHNT and YYREEE (reference sequence). CDR3 sequence: CASSLPGTGGYEQYF. In DNA, the CDR3 is TGTGCCAGCAGCTTGCCCGGGACAGGGGGCTACGAGCAGTACTTC.

As DNA, the CDR3 is TGTGCCAGCAGCTTACGGGCAGGGGGTGGGGAAAAACTGTTTTTT. This gives the protein CASSLRAGGGEKLFF. This chain uses TRBV7-2 with TRBJ1-4; 7 bases fit TRBD1. Germline CDR1 is SGHTA and CDR2 is FQGNSA. This CDR3 comprises 15 residues. The junction had 8 bases not matched to a gene; V was cut back by 2 bases and J by 8 bases.

Remarks on this clone: The same CDR3 also results from other DNA sequences found in this sample. This sequence joins TRBV7-9 and TRBJ2-7; TRBD2 agrees at 8 bases. The CDR3 extends over 14 amino acids. The germline V gene has CDR1 SEHNR and CDR2 FQNEAQ (reference sequence). J gave up 2 bases and V 4 bases, and 4 bases lay outside the gene matches. The DNA of the CDR3 is TGTGCCAGCAGCTCGGGGGGGTACGCCTACGAGCAGTACTTC. Translation: CASSSGGYAYEQYF.

V gene TRBV7-6 combines with J gene TRBJ2-3; 8 positions agree with TRBD1. This CDR3 comprises 16 residues. Germline V gives CDR1 SGHVS, CDR2 FNYEAQ. The trim removed 5 bases at V and 2 bases at J, leaving 9 bases unmatched. CDR3 protein: CASSRYGTGDTDTQYF. The CDR3 DNA is TGTGCCAGCAGCCGGTACGGGACAGGAGACACAGATACGCAGTATTTT. The variable domain in full, completed from reference TRBV7-6 and TRBJ2-3, reads GAGVSQSPRYKVTKRGQDVALRCDPISGHVSLYWYRQALGQGPEFLTYFNYEAQQDKSGLPNDRFSAERPEGSISTLTIQRTEQRDSAMYRCASSRYGTGDTDTQYFGPGTRLTVL.